The entry below gives a single TCR beta chain sequence along with its context. This sample is drawn from a study of blood T cell repertoires in COVID-19. This CDR3 region has 15 residues. V gave up 2 bases and J gave up 4 bases; unmatched junction bases: 7. The V gene's germline CDR1 is SGHAT and CDR2 FQNNGV. TCRdb keeps only in-frame clones here, not all; method: immunoSEQ multiplex PCR. Of 280,000 or so clones listed, approximately 90% are singletons. The chain couples TRBV11-2 to TRBJ1-1; 7 positions match TRBD1. The source is a woman aged 25 to 45 who had recovered from COVID-19. Sequenced sample: peripheral blood. The CDR3 loop reads CASSLTGTAGTEAFF. CDR3 coding DNA: TGTGCCAGCAGCTTAACAGGGACAGCCGGCACTGAAGCTTTCTTT.